This T cell receptor beta chain appears in the sequencing data of a study of beta chain features in type 1 diabetes. The entirety of the isolated RNA underwent reverse transcription, so expressed TCRB transcripts were sequenced. Assay used: immunoSEQ multiplex PCR; TCRdb lists only in-frame clones, some missing. The sample lists 350,000 or so clones, around 20% occurring once. This CDR3 contains 12 residues. V was shortened by 4 bases and J by 6 bases, with 10 bases between the two germline ends. Germline assignment: CDR1 GTSNPN and CDR2 SVGIG (reference sequence). The source is a woman aged 18-35 years in good health. The sequencing input was naive CD4+ T cells from blood. The V gene is TRBV30, the J gene TRBJ2-1; D gene uncertain. CDR3 DNA sequence: TGTGCCTGGAACCGACTGTTCAATGAGCAGTTCTTC. Translation: CAWNRLFNEQFF.